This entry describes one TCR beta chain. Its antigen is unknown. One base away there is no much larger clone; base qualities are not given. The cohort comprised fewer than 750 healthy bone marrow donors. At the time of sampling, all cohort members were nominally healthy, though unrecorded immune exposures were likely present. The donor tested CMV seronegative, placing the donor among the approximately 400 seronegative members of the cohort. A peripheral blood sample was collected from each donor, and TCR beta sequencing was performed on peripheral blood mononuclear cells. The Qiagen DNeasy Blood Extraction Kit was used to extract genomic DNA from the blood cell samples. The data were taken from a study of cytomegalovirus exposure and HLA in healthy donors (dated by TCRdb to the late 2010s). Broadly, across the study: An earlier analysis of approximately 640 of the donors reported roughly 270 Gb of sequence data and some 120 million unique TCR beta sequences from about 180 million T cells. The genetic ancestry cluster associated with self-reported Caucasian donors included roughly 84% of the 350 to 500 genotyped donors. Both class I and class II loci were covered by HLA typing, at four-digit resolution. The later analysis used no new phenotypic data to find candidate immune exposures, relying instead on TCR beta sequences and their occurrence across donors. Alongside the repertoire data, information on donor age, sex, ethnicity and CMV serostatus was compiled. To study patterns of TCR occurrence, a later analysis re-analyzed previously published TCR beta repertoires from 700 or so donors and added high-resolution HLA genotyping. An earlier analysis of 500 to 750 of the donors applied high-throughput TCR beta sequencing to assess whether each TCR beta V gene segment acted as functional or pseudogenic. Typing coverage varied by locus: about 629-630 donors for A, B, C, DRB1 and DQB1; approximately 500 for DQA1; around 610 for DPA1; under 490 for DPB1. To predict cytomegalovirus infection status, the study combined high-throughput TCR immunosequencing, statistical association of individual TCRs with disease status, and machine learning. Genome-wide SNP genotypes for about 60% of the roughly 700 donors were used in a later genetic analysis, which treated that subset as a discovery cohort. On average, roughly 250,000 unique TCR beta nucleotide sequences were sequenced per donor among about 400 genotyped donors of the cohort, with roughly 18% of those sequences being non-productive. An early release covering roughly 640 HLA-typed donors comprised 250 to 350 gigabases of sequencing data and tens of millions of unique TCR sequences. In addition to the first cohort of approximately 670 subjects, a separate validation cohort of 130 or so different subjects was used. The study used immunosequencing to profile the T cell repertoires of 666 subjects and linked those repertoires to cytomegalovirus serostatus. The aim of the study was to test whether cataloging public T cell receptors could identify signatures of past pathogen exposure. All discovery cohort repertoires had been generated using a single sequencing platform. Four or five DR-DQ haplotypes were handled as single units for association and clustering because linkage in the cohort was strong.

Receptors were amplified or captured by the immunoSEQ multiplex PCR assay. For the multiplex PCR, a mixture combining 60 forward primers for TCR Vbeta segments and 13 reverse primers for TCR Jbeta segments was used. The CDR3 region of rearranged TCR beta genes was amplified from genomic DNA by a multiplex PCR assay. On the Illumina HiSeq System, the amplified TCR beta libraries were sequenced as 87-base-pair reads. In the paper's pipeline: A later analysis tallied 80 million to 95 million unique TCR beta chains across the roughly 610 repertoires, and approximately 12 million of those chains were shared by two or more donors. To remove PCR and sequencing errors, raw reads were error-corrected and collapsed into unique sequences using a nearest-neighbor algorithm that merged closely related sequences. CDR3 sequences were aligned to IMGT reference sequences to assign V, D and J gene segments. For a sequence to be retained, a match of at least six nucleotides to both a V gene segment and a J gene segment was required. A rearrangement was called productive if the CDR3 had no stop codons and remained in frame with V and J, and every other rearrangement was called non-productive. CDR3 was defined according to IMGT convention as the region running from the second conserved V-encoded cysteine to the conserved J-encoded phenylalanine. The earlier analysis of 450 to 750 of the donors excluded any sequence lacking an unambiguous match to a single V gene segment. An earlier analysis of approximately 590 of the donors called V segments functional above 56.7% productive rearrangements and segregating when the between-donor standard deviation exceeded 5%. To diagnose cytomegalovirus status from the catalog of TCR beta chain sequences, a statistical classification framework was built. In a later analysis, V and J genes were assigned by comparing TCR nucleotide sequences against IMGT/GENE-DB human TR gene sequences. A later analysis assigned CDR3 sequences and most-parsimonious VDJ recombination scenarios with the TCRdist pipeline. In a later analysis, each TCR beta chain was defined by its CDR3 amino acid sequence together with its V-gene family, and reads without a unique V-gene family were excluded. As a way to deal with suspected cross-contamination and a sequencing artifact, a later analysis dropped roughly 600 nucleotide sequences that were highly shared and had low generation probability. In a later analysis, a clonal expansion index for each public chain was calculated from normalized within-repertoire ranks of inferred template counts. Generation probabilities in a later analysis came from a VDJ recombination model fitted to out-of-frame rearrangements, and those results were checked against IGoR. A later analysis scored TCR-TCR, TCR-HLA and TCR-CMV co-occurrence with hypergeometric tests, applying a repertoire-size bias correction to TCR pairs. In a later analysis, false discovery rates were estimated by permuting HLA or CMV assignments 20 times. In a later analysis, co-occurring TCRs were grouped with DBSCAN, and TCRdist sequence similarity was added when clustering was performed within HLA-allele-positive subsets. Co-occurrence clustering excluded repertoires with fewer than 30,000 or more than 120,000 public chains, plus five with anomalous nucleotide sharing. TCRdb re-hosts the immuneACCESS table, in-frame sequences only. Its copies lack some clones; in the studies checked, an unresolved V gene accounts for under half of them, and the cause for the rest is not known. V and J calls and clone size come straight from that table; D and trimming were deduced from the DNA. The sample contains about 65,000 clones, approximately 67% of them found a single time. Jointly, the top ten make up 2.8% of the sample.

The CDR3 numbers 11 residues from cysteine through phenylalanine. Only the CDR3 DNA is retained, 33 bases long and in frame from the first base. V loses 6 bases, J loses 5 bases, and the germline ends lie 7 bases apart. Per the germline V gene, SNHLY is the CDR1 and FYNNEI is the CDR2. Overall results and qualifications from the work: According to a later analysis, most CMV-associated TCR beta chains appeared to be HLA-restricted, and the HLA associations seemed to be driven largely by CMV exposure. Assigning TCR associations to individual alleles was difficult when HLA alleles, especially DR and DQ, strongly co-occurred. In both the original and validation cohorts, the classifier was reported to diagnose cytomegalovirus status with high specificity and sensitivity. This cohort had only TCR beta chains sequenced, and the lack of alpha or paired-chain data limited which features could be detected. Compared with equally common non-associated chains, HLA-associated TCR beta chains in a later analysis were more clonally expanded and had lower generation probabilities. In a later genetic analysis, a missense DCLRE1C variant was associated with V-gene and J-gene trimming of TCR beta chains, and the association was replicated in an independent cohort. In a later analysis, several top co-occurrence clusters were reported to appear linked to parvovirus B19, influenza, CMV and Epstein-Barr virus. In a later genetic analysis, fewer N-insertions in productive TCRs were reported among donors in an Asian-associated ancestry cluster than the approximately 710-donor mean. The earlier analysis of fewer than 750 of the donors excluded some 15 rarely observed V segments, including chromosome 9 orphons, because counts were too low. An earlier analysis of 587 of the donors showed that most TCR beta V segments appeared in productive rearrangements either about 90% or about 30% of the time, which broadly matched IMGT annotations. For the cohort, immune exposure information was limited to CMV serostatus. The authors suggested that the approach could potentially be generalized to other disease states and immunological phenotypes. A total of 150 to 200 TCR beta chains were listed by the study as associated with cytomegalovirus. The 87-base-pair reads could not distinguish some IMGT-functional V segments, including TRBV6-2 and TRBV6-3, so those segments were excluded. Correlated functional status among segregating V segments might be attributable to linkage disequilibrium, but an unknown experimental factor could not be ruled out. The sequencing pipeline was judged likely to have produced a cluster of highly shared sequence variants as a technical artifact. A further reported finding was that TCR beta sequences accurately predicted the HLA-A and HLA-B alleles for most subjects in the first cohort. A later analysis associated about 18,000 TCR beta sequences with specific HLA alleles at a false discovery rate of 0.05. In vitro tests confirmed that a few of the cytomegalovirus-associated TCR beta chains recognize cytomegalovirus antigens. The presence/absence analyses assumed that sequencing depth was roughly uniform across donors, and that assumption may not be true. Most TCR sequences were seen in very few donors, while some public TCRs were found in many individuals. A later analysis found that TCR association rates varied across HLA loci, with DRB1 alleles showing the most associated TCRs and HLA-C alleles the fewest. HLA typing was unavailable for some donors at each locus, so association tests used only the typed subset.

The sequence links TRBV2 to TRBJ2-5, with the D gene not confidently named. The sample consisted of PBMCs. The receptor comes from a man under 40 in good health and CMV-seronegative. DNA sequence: TGTGCCAGCAGCCCCGGGGAGACCCAGTACTTC. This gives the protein CASSPGETQYF. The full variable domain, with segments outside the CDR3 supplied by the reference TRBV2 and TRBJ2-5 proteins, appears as EPEVTQTPSHQVTQMGQEVILRCVPISNHLYFYWYRQILGQKVEFLVSFYNNEISEKSEIFDDQFSVERPDGSNFTLKIRSTKLEDSAMYFCASSPGETQYFGPGTRLLVL.